This T cell receptor (beta chain) stems from a study of CD8 T cells in ankylosing spondylitis. Germline V CDR1 and CDR2: SGHRS, YFSETQ. V was pared by 2 bases and J by 7 bases, with 1 base of the junction left unmatched. CDR3 length equals 14 residues. This clonotype was seen repeatedly, ten times or more. Each CDR3 protein is one row after TCRdb ran MiXCR on the 5' RACE reads. This table holds roughly 150,000 distinct CDR3 sequences, around 32% found once. Specimen: synovial fluid, either unsorted or a sorted T cell fraction (not recorded which). The sequence came from a male donor with ankylosing spondylitis. The rearrangement joins TRBV5-1 to TRBJ1-6, with 9 nucleotides matching TRBD1. CDR3 sequence: CASSFGQGNSPLHF. The CDR3 region has the DNA TGCGCCAGCAGCTTTGGACAGGGGAATTCACCCCTCCACTTT.